Listed below are T cell receptor beta chains from one sample, sequenced in a study of vaccination effects on CD4 cells after COVID-19. TCRdb keeps only in-frame clones here, not all; method: immunoSEQ multiplex PCR. The sample includes about 64,000 clones, just over 70% of them seen just once. Their antigens are not known. The sequences come from CD4+ T cells from PBMCs cultured without peptide, collected before COVID-19 vaccination. These receptors were collected from a human donor who had a prior SARS-CoV-2 infection. CDR3s include the opening cysteine and the closing phenylalanine or tryptophan. A D gene is named only where the DNA matches it firmly. Part of the rows lack a size; the others show once, few, many or a class for expanded clones.

j_call v_call clone_size d_call cdr3_aa cdr3_nt
TRBJ2-1 TRBV7-2 - TRBD2 CASSYPSGRVQFF TGTGCCAGCAGCTATCCTAGCGGGAGGGTGCAGTTCTTC
TRBJ1-6 TRBV14 - - CASSQGGSPLHF TGTGCCAGCAGCCAAGGGGGTTCACCCCTCCACTTT
TRBJ1-1 TRBV2 - - CASTWGGRGTEAFF TGTGCCAGCACGTGGGGGGGAAGAGGGACTGAAGCTTTCTTT
TRBJ2-3 TRBV10-3 - TRBD2 CAISYHGLAGRSDTQYF TGTGCCATCAGTTACCACGGACTAGCGGGGAGGTCGGATACGCAGTATTTT
TRBJ1-1 TRBV18 few - CASSPFTRDLNTEAFF TGTGCCAGCTCACCATTTACCAGGGATTTGAACACTGAAGCTTTCTTT
TRBJ1-1 TRBV9 - - CASSVAPGPRGTEAFF TGTGCCAGCAGCGTAGCACCGGGACCGAGGGGCACTGAAGCTTTCTTT
TRBJ2-7 TRBV3-1/TRBV3-2 - - CASSPSATYEQYF TGTGCCAGCAGCCCCTCAGCGACCTACGAGCAGTACTTC
TRBJ1-1 TRBV18 once - CASIDRTNTEAFF TGTGCCAGCATAGACAGGACGAACACTGAAGCTTTCTTT
TRBJ2-5 TRBV12-1 - - CASSFGPQETQYF TGTGCCAGCAGCTTTGGCCCCCAAGAGACCCAGTACTTC
TRBJ1-2 TRBV12-3/TRBV12-4 - TRBD1 CASSSTGSGGYTF TGTGCCAGCAGTTCGACAGGGTCGGGCGGCTACACCTTC
TRBJ2-5 TRBV9 - TRBD1 CASSVEIGARGRETQYF TGTGCCAGCAGCGTAGAGATCGGGGCGAGGGGGCGAGAGACCCAGTACTTC
TRBJ1-2 TRBV7-8 - - CASSQTLIAGAVGYTF TGTGCCAGCAGCCAAACTCTTATTGCGGGGGCGGTTGGCTACACCTTC
TRBJ2-7 TRBV29-1 - - CSVVIRWTRNYEQYF TGCAGCGTTGTCATTCGATGGACACGGAACTACGAGCAGTACTTC
TRBJ1-5 TRBV6-6 - - CASSFYSGVLSQPQHF TGTGCCAGCAGTTTTTATTCAGGGGTCCTCAGTCAGCCCCAGCATTTT
TRBJ1-5 TRBV10-1 - TRBD1 CASSEIGTGIDQPQHF TGCGCCAGCAGTGAAATCGGGACAGGGATCGATCAGCCCCAGCATTTT
TRBJ2-1 TRBV18 few - CASSPPARTNEQFF TGTGCCAGCTCACCACCTGCGCGGACCAATGAGCAGTTCTTC
TRBJ2-7 TRBV11-2 - - CASSIEISYEQYF TGTGCCAGCAGCATTGAGATATCCTACGAGCAGTACTTC
TRBJ2-6 TRBV2 once - CASSPYSGANVLTF TGTGCCAGCAGCCCTTACTCTGGGGCCAACGTCCTGACTTTC
TRBJ1-2 TRBV19 - - CASSMGNRGYTF TGTGCCAGTAGTATGGGGAACAGGGGCTACACCTTC
TRBJ2-1 TRBV18 - TRBD2 CASSQTSGLAFNEQFF TGTGCCAGCTCACAAACCTCGGGACTAGCGTTCAATGAGCAGTTCTTC
TRBJ2-2 TRBV11-3 few - CASSFSGENTGELFF TGTGCCAGCAGTTTTTCGGGGGAGAACACCGGGGAGCTGTTTTTT
TRBJ1-2 TRBV30 few TRBD1 CAWTRTGEGLNGYTF TGTGCCTGGACCCGGACAGGCGAGGGGCTGAATGGCTACACCTTC
TRBJ2-5 TRBV7-3 - TRBD1 CASSFYGTGVETQYF TGTGCCAGCAGCTTCTATGGGACAGGGGTAGAGACCCAGTACTTC
TRBJ1-1 TRBV10-3 - - CAIRVNRDTNTEAFF TGTGCCATCAGGGTCAACAGGGACACAAACACTGAAGCTTTCTTT
TRBJ1-5 TRBV6-6 - - CASNQTPDQPQHF TGTGCCAGCAACCAGACCCCGGATCAGCCCCAGCATTTT
TRBJ1-6 TRBV6-1 - - CASREVLYNSPLHF TGTGCCAGCAGGGAAGTCCTATATAATTCACCCCTCCACTTT
TRBJ2-2 TRBV6-6 - TRBD1 CAVPRDRRHTGELFF TGTGCCGTACCTAGGGACAGGCGGCACACCGGGGAGCTGTTTTTT
TRBJ2-7 TRBV7-6 - - CASSLEPGVPYEQYF TGTGCCAGCAGCTTAGAGCCGGGGGTCCCCTACGAGCAGTACTTC
TRBJ1-5 TRBV24-1 - TRBD1 CATSDPRQGADQPQHF TGTGCCACCAGTGATCCTCGACAGGGGGCAGATCAGCCCCAGCATTTT
TRBJ2-7 TRBV18 once TRBD1 CASSPGTGFFKYEQYF TGTGCCAGCTCACCCGGGACAGGGTTTTTTAAGTACGAGCAGTACTTC
TRBJ1-6 TRBV2 few TRBD1 CASSYRGGGSPLHF TGTGCCAGCAGTTACAGAGGGGGCGGTTCACCCCTCCACTTT
TRBJ1-6 TRBV7-3 - TRBD1 CASSQTGVNSPLHF TGTGCCAGCAGCCAGACAGGGGTCAATTCACCCCTCCACTTT
TRBJ1-6 TRBV21-1 few - CASTIPLGASSPLHF TGTGCCAGCACCATACCTCTAGGGGCCAGTTCACCCCTCCACTTT
TRBJ1-6 TRBV7-2 - - CASSWRNSPLHF TGTGCCAGCAGCTGGCGTAATTCACCCCTCCACTTT
TRBJ1-2 TRBV6-1 - - CASSVAGQGRVKEGYTF TGTGCCAGCAGTGTGGCTGGGCAGGGGAGGGTTAAGGAGGGCTACACCTTC
TRBJ1-1 TRBV5-4 - TRBD1 CASSTRDRGSEAFF TGTGCCAGCAGCACCCGGGACAGGGGGTCTGAAGCTTTCTTT
TRBJ2-1 TRBV19 - - CASSIAPVFGWADEQFF TGTGCCAGTAGTATAGCCCCCGTTTTTGGGTGGGCTGATGAGCAGTTCTTC
TRBJ1-1 TRBV18 - - CASSPVGRTEAFF TGTGCCAGCTCACCAGTGGGGCGCACTGAAGCTTTCTTT
TRBJ2-3 TRBV5-4 - - CASSFGFILDSTDTQYF TGTGCCAGCAGCTTTGGTTTTATACTGGACAGCACAGATACGCAGTATTTT
TRBJ2-3 TRBV28 - - CASSLPPTVTQYF TGTGCCAGCAGTTTACCCCCGACAGTGACGCAGTATTTT
TRBJ2-3 TRBV15 - - CATSGKGDTQYF TGTGCCACCAGCGGAAAGGGAGATACGCAGTATTTT
TRBJ2-7 TRBV4-2 - - CASSQFRDYEQYF TGTGCCAGCAGCCAATTCCGGGACTACGAGCAGTACTTC
TRBJ1-2 TRBV6-2/TRBV6-3 - - CASSSWRGGSYGYTF TGTGCCAGCAGTTCATGGCGCGGGGGAAGCTATGGCTACACCTTC
TRBJ1-2 TRBV15 - - CATSTGNRDPYGYTF TGTGCCACCAGCACGGGAAACAGGGATCCCTATGGCTACACCTTC
TRBJ2-1 TRBV14 - - CASSDRISYWVDEQFF TGTGCCAGCAGCGACAGGATCTCGTATTGGGTAGATGAGCAGTTCTTC
TRBJ2-1 TRBV27 - TRBD2 CASSLSIWASGGLYNEQFF TGTGCCAGCAGTTTATCGATCTGGGCTAGCGGGGGTCTCTACAATGAGCAGTTCTTC
TRBJ1-1 TRBV18 few - CASSPRLWEGNTEAFF TGTGCCAGCTCACCCCGGCTCTGGGAGGGGAACACTGAAGCTTTCTTT
TRBJ2-3 TRBV7-8 - - CASSPLGRGIPDTQYF TGTGCCAGCAGCCCCCTGGGGCGGGGCATTCCAGATACGCAGTATTTT
TRBJ1-3 TRBV23-1 - - CASSRTASGNTIYF TGCGCCAGCAGTCGGACAGCCTCTGGAAACACCATATATTTT
TRBJ1-6 TRBV5-6 - TRBD1 CASSWDSNSPLHF TGTGCCAGCAGCTGGGACAGTAATTCACCCCTCCACTTT
TRBJ2-3 TRBV27 - - CASSLSRLQNTQYF TGTGCCAGCAGTTTGAGCAGACTACAGAATACGCAGTATTTT
TRBJ1-1 TRBV30 - - CAWSVYRTSNTEAFF TGTGCCTGGAGTGTATACAGAACCTCTAACACTGAAGCTTTCTTT
TRBJ2-5 TRBV9 - - CASRRGASAGTQYF TGTGCCAGCAGACGGGGGGCTTCTGCGGGGACCCAGTACTTC
TRBJ2-3 TRBV24-1 - - CATTTPSTDTQYF TGTGCCACCACAACGCCTAGCACAGATACGCAGTATTTT
TRBJ1-6 TRBV18 few - CASSNTQAGPLHF TGTGCCAGCTCAAATACACAGGCTGGACCCCTCCACTTT
TRBJ1-1 TRBV27 - - CASSLLGGLEAEAFF TGTGCCAGCAGTTTATTAGGAGGGTTGGAGGCTGAAGCTTTCTTT
TRBJ2-1 TRBV11-2 - - CASSKTVYNEQFF TGTGCCAGCAGCAAGACAGTCTACAATGAGCAGTTCTTC
TRBJ2-7 TRBV3-1/TRBV3-2 few - CASSQDRLYEQYF TGTGCCAGCAGCCAAGATCGACTTTACGAGCAGTACTTC
TRBJ2-7 TRBV10-3 - TRBD1 CAISETQGQGSYEQYF TGTGCCATCAGTGAGACTCAGGGACAGGGCAGCTACGAGCAGTACTTC
TRBJ1-1 TRBV7-2 once - CASSFNRVANTEAFF TGTGCCAGCAGCTTCAACAGAGTGGCGAACACTGAAGCTTTCTTT